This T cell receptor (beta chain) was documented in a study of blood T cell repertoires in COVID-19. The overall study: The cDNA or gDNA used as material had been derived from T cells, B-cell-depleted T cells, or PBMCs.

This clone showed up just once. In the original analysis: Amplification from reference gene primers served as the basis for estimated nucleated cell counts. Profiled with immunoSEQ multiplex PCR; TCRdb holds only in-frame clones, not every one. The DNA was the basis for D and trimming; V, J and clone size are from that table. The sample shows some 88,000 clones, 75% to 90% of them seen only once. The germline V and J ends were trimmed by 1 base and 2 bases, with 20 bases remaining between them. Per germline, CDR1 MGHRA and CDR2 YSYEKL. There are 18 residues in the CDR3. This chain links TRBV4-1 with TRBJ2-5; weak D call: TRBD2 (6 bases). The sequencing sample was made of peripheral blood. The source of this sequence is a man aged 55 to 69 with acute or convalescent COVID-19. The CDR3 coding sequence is TGCGCCAGCAGCCAAGTTGAAGTAAGCGGTGGGGGGCAAGAGACCCAGTACTTC. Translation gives CASSQVEVSGGGQETQYF.